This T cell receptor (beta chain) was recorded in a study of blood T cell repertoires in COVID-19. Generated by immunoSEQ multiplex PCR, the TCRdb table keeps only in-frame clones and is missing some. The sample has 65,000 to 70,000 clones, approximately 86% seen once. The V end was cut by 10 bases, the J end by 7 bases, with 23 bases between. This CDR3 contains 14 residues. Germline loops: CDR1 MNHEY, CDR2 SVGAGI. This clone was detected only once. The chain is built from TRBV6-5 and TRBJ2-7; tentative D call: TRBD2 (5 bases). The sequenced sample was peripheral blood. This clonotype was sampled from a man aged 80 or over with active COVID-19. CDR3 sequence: CATKRDPPAWEQYF. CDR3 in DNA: TGTGCCACGAAGAGGGATCCTCCGGCTTGGGAGCAGTACTTC.